A single sample is the source of the 6 T cell receptor beta chains below, sequenced in a study of human T cells and chemical hapten exposure. As to time point: pre-sensitization, week 0. Described treatment: therapeutic diphenylcyclopropenone sensitization with weekly scalp DPC. A single record per CDR3 protein comes from TCRdb applying MiXCR to the RACE reads. The table has around 42,000 distinct CDR3 sequences, around 12% seen once. This sample comprised whole blood, obtained in connection with sensitization to the hapten diphenylcyclopropenone (DPC). These receptor sequences come from a woman in her twenties or thirties with alopecia areata. Some clones in this sample may be carry-over from other donors' samples.

At least ten counts were recorded for this clonotype. The rearrangement joins TRBV28 to TRBJ2-4; D remains ambiguous. Germline loops: CDR1 MDHEN, CDR2 SYDVKM. Trimming took off 6 bases at V and 1 base at J, with 10 bases between the two ends. The CDR3 extends over 14 amino acids. In DNA, the CDR3 is TGTGCCAGCAGCCAAGGGTCCGCCAAAAACATTCAGTACTTC. Its translation: CASSQGSAKNIQYF.

At least ten counts were recorded for this clonotype. The gene calls are TRBV7-9 and TRBJ2-5; D is uncertain. CDR1 and CDR2 from the germline V gene are SEHNR and FQNEAQ (reference sequence). V shed 1 base and J shed 7 bases, with 7 bases lying between them. The length of the CDR3 is 12 residues. This chain's CDR3 is CASSLDSLTQYF. CDR3 in DNA: TGTGCCAGCAGCTTAGATAGTCTGACCCAGTACTTC.

This clonotype was counted many times. This chain links TRBV28 with TRBJ2-1; D gene uncertain. The V gene's germline CDR1 is MDHEN and CDR2 SYDVKM. This CDR3 has 10 residues. Trimming shortened V by 7 bases and J by 10 bases, and 8 bases separated the two germline ends. CDR3 nucleotide sequence: TGTGCCAGCAAGGGATCCGAGCAGTTCTTC. It codes for CASKGSEQFF.

The chain has TRBV10-3 and TRBJ2-7; tentative D call: TRBD2 (7 bases). The CDR3 spans 12 residues. The germline V and J ends were trimmed by 4 bases and 7 bases, with 11 bases remaining between them. The germline V gene encodes CDR1 ENHRY and CDR2 SYGVKD. The CDR3 region is CAISVKGGEQYF. The DNA of the CDR3 is TGTGCCATCAGTGTTAAGGGGGGGGAGCAGTACTTC.

This clonotype was recorded many times. The chain is built from TRBV20-1 and TRBJ2-2; tentative D call: TRBD2 (6 bases). The CDR3 contains 15 residues. Germline V CDR1 and CDR2: DFQATT, SNEGSKA (reference sequence). The germline V and J ends were trimmed by 3 bases and 5 bases, with 16 bases remaining between them. The CDR3 sequence is CSARHWRGGTGELFF. CDR3 DNA sequence: TGCAGTGCTAGGCACTGGCGGGGTGGTACCGGGGAGCTGTTTTTT.

This clonotype has at least ten counts. The gene calls are TRBV5-5 and TRBJ2-2; D call uncertain. Germline V gene data show CDR1 as SGHKS and CDR2 as YYEKEE (reference sequence). Trimming cost V 0 bases and J 5 bases, with 8 bases left between them. The CDR3 has 14 residues. CDR3 in amino acids: CASSLERETGELFF. In nucleotides, the CDR3 is TGTGCCAGCAGCTTGGAAAGGGAAACCGGGGAGCTGTTTTTT.